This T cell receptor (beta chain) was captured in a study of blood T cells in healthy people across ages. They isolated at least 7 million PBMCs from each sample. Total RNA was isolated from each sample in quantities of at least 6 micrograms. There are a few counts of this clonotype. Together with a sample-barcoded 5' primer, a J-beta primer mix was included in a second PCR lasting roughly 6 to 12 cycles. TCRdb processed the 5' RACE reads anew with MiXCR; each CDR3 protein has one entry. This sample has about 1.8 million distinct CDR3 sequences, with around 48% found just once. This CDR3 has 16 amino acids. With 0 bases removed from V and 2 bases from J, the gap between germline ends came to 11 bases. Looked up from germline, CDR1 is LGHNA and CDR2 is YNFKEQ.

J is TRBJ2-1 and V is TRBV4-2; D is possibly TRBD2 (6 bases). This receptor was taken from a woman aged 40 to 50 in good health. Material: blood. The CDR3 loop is CASSQDGLAAYNEQFF. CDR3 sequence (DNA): TGTGCCAGCAGCCAAGATGGGTTAGCGGCCTACAATGAGCAGTTCTTC.